These 27 T cell receptor beta chains originate from one sample sequenced in a study of T cells in Graves' hyperthyroidism and ophthalmopathy. Amplification targeted TCR beta CDR3 regions from RNA transcripts. Researchers ran a first-round RT-PCR on the TCR CDR3 using the HTBI primer set. MiXCR was run by TCRdb on the multiplex PCR reads, yielding one entry per CDR3 protein. This table holds around 720,000 distinct CDR3 sequences, roughly a third found once. Sequencing used blood. Source of these receptors: a woman in her thirties or forties with Graves' hyperthyroidism.

The sample holds a few counts of this clonotype. The chain employs TRBV5-5 and TRBJ2-7; a weak D match, TRBD1 (6 bases). Between the trimmed V and J ends, which lost 1 base and 3 bases, there was a span of 14 bases. The CDR3 loop spans 15 amino acids. Germline values: CDR1 SGHKS, CDR2 YYEKEE (reference sequence). In DNA form, the CDR3 reads TGTGCCAGCAGCTTGCTGGCGACAGGAAGCTACGAGCAGTACTTC. Translation gives CASSLLATGSYEQYF.

The chain couples TRBV5-4 to TRBJ1-2; no reliable D call. The CDR3 has 16 amino acids. Looked up from germline, CDR1 is SGHNT and CDR2 is YYREEE (reference sequence). V was clipped by 0 bases and J by 8 bases, with 20 bases between them. CDR3 sequence: CASSLGGVGYGYGYTF. CDR3 DNA: TGTGCCAGCAGCTTGGGAGGTGTGGGCTATGGCTACGGCTACACCTTC. The complete variable domain, with remaining parts taken from reference TRBV5-4 and TRBJ1-2, reads ETGVTQSPTHLIKTRGQQVTLRCSSQSGHNTVSWYQQALGQGPQFIFQYYREEENGRGNFPPRFSGLQFPNYSSELNVNALELDDSALYLCASSLGGVGYGYGYTFGSGTRLTVV.

The table lists this clonotype with a few counts. The rearrangement uses TRBV4-1 and TRBJ1-6; TRBD1 matches at 8 bases. The CDR3 extends over 12 amino acids. CDR1 MGHRA and CDR2 YSYEKL come from the germline V gene. The CDR3 nucleotides read TGCGCTGCAGGGGGCGCGGATTCACCCCTCCACTTT. Translation gives CAAGGADSPLHF.

This chain joins TRBV6-5 and TRBJ1-1; unclear D gene. CDR1 is MNHEY, CDR2 SVGAGI, per germline. The CDR3 covers 14 residues. Trimming shortened V by 9 bases and J by 1 base, and 15 bases separated the two germline ends. For the CDR3, the DNA is TGTGCCAGTCGGTCCCCCAGGAGGAACACTGAAGCTTTCTTT. This gives the protein CASRSPRRNTEAFF.

The chain couples TRBV24-1 to TRBJ1-1; D remains ambiguous. The CDR3 is 13 amino acids. Germline V CDR1 and CDR2: KGHDR, SFDVKD. Trimming removed 2 bases from V and 3 bases from J, with 6 bases in between. Written as DNA, the CDR3 is TGTGCCACCAGTGATTGGAGTTACACTGAAGCTTTCTTT. It specifies CATSDWSYTEAFF.

This clonotype was detected only a few times. The chain employs TRBV7-2 and TRBJ1-1, with D possibly matching TRBD1 (6 bases). V was shortened by 0 bases and J by 2 bases, with 22 bases between the two germline ends. Germline V gene data show CDR1 as SGHTA and CDR2 as FQGNSA. The CDR3 covers 19 residues. The CDR3 sequence: CASSLAGFWGRGINTEAFF. CDR3 sequence (DNA): TGTGCCAGCAGCTTAGCGGGATTTTGGGGGCGAGGAATTAACACTGAAGCTTTCTTT.

This clonotype was recorded a few times. An end of the junction does not agree with germline; a read error may underlie this. The chain uses TRBV7-6 and TRBJ2-2; D is unresolved. Per the germline V gene, CDR1 is SGHVS and CDR2 is FNYEAQ. This CDR3 has 13 amino acids. The CDR3 DNA reads as TGTGCTAGCAGCCAGTTCGGGACCGGGGAGCTGTTTTTT. It translates to CASSQFGTGELFF.

In this sample, this clonotype turned up a few times. A read error is likely, as this CDR3 ends without the conserved phenylalanine or tryptophan. This chain joins TRBV6-1 and TRBJ2-5; D gene unclear. The CDR3 is made up of 11 amino acids. CDR1 and CDR2 (germline): MNHNS, SASEGT. Trimming shortened V by 1 base and J by 7 bases, and 4 bases separated the two germline ends. DNA of the CDR3: TGTGCCAGCAGTGAAGTTGTGACCCAGTACCTC. Protein: CASSEVVTQYL.

The table lists this clonotype with a few counts. The chain recombines TRBV6-2 or TRBV6-3 with TRBJ2-5; D may be TRBD2 (6 bases). The length of the CDR3 is 14 residues. Trimming took 5 bases from V and 7 from J, leaving 17 bases between them. CDR1 is MNHEY and CDR2 is SVGEGT in the germline V gene. The CDR3 coding sequence is TGTGCCAGCAGTCCAGGAGCGGGCCTGGGGACCCAGTACTTC. Translated, it gives CASSPGAGLGTQYF.

Comments on this clonotype: The conserved phenylalanine or tryptophan normally closing the CDR3 is absent here, so this likely arose from a read error. The DNA is left out, because the CDR3 cannot be placed on it with certainty; the CDR3 is given as TCRdb lists it. This chain joins TRBV7-2 and TRBJ2-6. In germline, CDR1 is SGHTA, CDR2 FQGNSA. The CDR3 adds up to 9 amino acids, both ends counted. CDR3 sequence: CASSLSGTS.

The genes are TRBV20-1 and TRBJ1-5; D is undetermined. Per the germline V gene, CDR1 is DFQATT and CDR2 is SNEGSKA (reference sequence). Trimming took off 6 bases at V and 1 base at J, with 10 bases between the two ends. This CDR3 has 13 residues. The DNA for the CDR3 is TGCAGTGCCATCAGGAACAGCAATCAGCCCCAGCATTTT. Protein product: CSAIRNSNQPQHF.

Comments on this clonotype: Compared with germline, one end of the junction differs, possibly owing to a read error. The rearrangement joins TRBV7-3 to TRBJ1-2; D might be TRBD1 (5 bases). Germline CDR1 is SGHTA and CDR2 is FQGTGA. The CDR3 is 14 amino acids. The DNA for the CDR3 is TGTGCCGGCAGCTTGCCATTCGGGACCATCGGCTACACCTTC. Its translation is CAGSLPFGTIGYTF. The full variable domain, in which reference TRBV7-3 and TRBJ1-2 provide the parts outside the CDR3, is GAGVSQTPSNKVTEKGKYVELRCDPISGHTALYWYRQSLGQGPEFLIYFQGTGAADDSGLPNDRFFAVRPEGSVSTLKIQRTERGDSAVYLCAGSLPFGTIGYTFGSGTRLTVV.

V usage is TRBV7-6 and J usage is TRBJ1-2; 9 nucleotides match TRBD1. Germline V gene data show CDR1 as SGHVS and CDR2 as FNYEAQ. The CDR3 is 15 amino acids. The V and J ends lost 6 bases and 8 bases, in that order; junction bases with no gene match: 13. CDR3 sequence reads: CASRFPGQGTGGYTF. Written as DNA, the CDR3 is TGTGCCAGCAGGTTCCCCGGACAGGGGACGGGGGGCTACACCTTC.

This clonotype was seen only a few times. The chain uses TRBV27 and TRBJ1-5; D may be TRBD1 (5 bases). Trimming took off 9 bases at V and 0 bases at J, with 12 bases between the two ends. This CDR3 has 14 amino acids. From germline, CDR1 is MNHEY and CDR2 SMNVEV (reference sequence). The CDR3: CASATDYSNQPQHF. CDR3 DNA sequence: TGTGCCAGTGCGACAGATTATAGCAATCAGCCCCAGCATTTT.

J is TRBJ1-1 and V is TRBV10-3, with D tentatively TRBD1 (6 bases). In germline, CDR1 is ENHRY, CDR2 SYGVKD. V shed 11 bases and J shed 4 bases, with 17 bases lying between them. CDR3 size: 13 residues. The CDR3 reads CASNREWGTEAFF. CDR3 nucleotides: TGTGCCTCGAACAGGGAGTGGGGCACTGAAGCTTTCTTT.

A remark on this clonotype: This sequence may be a read error, since a much larger clone differs from it by one base. The chain employs TRBV11-2 and TRBJ2-5, with a possible D match to TRBD1 (6 bases). Germline CDR1 and CDR2: SGHAT and FQNNGV. V gave up 5 bases and J gave up 7 bases, with 17 bases separating them. The CDR3 totals 14 residues. The CDR3 nucleotides read TGTGCCAGCAGCCCTCCACAGGGCCGAGGGACCCAGTACTTC. Translating it yields CASSPPQGRGTQYF. Full variable domain (missing parts from reference TRBV11-2 and TRBJ2-5): EAGVAQSPRYKIIEKRQSVAFWCNPISGHATLYWYQQILGQGPKLLIQFQNNGVVDDSQLPKDRFSAERLKGVDSTLKIQPAKLEDSAVYLCASSPPQGRGTQYFGPGTRLLVL.

This clonotype showed up just a few times. The V call is TRBV6-2 or TRBV6-3, the J call TRBJ2-7; D gene uncertain. CDR1 and CDR2 (germline): MNHEY, SVGEGT. This CDR3 is built from 12 residues. The V and J ends lost 7 bases and 2 bases respectively, with 9 bases between them. The CDR3 sequence is CASTSLPYEQYF. In DNA form, the CDR3 reads TGTGCCAGCACCAGCCTACCCTACGAGCAGTACTTC.

The gene calls are TRBV5-6 and TRBJ2-5; possible D gene TRBD1, 5 bases. Trimming cost V 6 bases and J 0 bases, with 15 bases left between them. Germline CDR1 is SGHDT and CDR2 is YYEEEE. CDR3 size: 15 residues. In DNA form, the CDR3 reads TGTGCCAGCACACTTGCAGGGTACCACCAAGAGACCCAGTACTTC. Translating gives CASTLAGYHQETQYF.

This clonotype was counted ten times or more. This chain links TRBV7-3 with TRBJ2-7; 8 bases are a match to TRBD2. The CDR3 is made up of 14 amino acids. V lost 5 bases and J lost 2; bases outside the gene matches: 5. Germline lookup yields CDR1 SGHTA and CDR2 FQGTGA. The CDR3 nucleotides are TGTGCCAGCAGCCCCAGCGGGAGCGCCTACGAGCAGTACTTC. Amino acid sequence: CASSPSGSAYEQYF.

In its sample, this clonotype was seen a few times. The chain employs TRBV7-9 and TRBJ1-4; D not resolved. V was cut by 3 bases and J by 8 bases, with 10 bases left in between. This CDR3 region has 13 residues. Germline lookup yields CDR1 SEHNR and CDR2 FQNEAQ (reference sequence). CDR3 loop: CASSLPGHEKLFF. DNA of the CDR3: TGTGCCAGCAGCTTGCCGGGCCACGAAAAACTGTTTTTT.

The chain carries TRBV28 and TRBJ2-7; 7 nucleotides line up with TRBD2. The CDR3 length is 15 residues. The germline CDR1 and CDR2 sequences are MDHEN and SYDVKM. The J segment lost 7 bases and the V segment lost 7 bases, leaving 16 bases of the junction unmatched. The CDR3 is CASITAGLTTGEQYF. The CDR3 nucleotides are TGTGCCAGCATCACAGCGGGACTCACCACCGGGGAGCAGTACTTC.

There are many counts of this clonotype. The chain is built from TRBV20-1 and TRBJ1-6; 8 bases are shared with TRBD1. Looked up from germline, CDR1 is DFQATT and CDR2 is SNEGSKA (reference sequence). This CDR3 comprises 15 residues. After removal of 6 bases from V and 8 bases from J, the junction contained 12 bases not matched to a gene. CDR3 residues: CSAHSTGGMDSPLHF. In DNA form, the CDR3 reads TGCAGTGCCCACTCCACAGGGGGTATGGATTCACCCCTCCACTTT.

A word on this clonotype: A much larger clone differs by one base, so this may be a read error. This chain uses TRBV28 with TRBJ2-6; D is unresolved. Germline CDR1 and CDR2: MDHEN and SYDVKM. Trimming stripped 6 bases from V and 2 bases from J, with 11 bases between. CDR3 length: 15 residues. The CDR3 region is CASRSPWTGANVLTF. The CDR3 region has the DNA TGTGCCAGCAGATCCCCTTGGACTGGGGCCAACGTCCTGACTTTC.

There are many counts of this clonotype. The chain links TRBV5-1 to TRBJ1-1; D is unresolved. The germline V and J ends were trimmed by 4 bases and 4 bases, with 11 bases remaining between them. Germline CDR1 and CDR2: SGHRS and YFSETQ. The CDR3 totals 13 residues. CDR3 sequence (DNA): TGCGCCAGCAGCCTCGGCCTCCTCACTGAAGCTTTCTTT. Its protein product is CASSLGLLTEAFF.

The genes are TRBV2 and TRBJ2-5; weak D call: TRBD2 (7 bases). Trimming removed 4 bases from V and 7 bases from J, with 16 bases in between. The CDR3 has 14 residues. Germline CDR1 is SNHLY and CDR2 is FYNNEI. The CDR3 bases are TGTGCCAGCAGTGTTGAGGGGGGGTGGGTGACCCAGTACTTC. It is translated as CASSVEGGWVTQYF.

This chain uses TRBV11-2 with TRBJ1-5, with a tentative D call TRBD1 (6 bases). The CDR3 sequence is 13 residues long. Germline V gene sequence: CDR1 SGHAT, CDR2 FQNNGV. V shed 5 bases and J shed 11 bases, with 16 bases lying between them. DNA for the CDR3: TGTGCCAGCAGCCGAGACGCCGCAGGGGCCCAGCATTTT. Translating gives CASSRDAAGAQHF.

This clonotype was found many times. J is TRBJ1-1 and V is TRBV7-2, with D maybe TRBD1 (5 bases). The CDR3 covers 14 residues. Germline V gene sequence: CDR1 SGHTA, CDR2 FQGNSA. V shed 7 bases and J shed 3 bases, with 15 bases lying between them. DNA for the CDR3: TGTGCCAGCACACCCCCGAGGACACACACTGAAGCTTTCTTT. This translates into CASTPPRTHTEAFF.